This T cell receptor (beta chain) was sequenced for a study of radiotherapy plus CTLA-4 blockade in lung cancer (dated by TCRdb to 2016 to 2018). As for the study more broadly: Objective responses occurred in roughly 20% of enrolled patients, and roughly 30% achieved disease control. General conclusions and limits of the study: Early dynamic changes in blood T cell clones, together with increased serum interferon-beta after radiation, were reported as the strongest predictors of response. After treatment with radiotherapy and ipilimumab, TCR clones that came from tumors expanded in the peripheral blood.

Note on this clone: This receptor's antigen is unknown. No quality values exist for individual bases; no much larger clone is one base distant.

The study tested focal radiation therapy combined with CTLA-4 blockade (ipilimumab) in patients with chemo-refractory metastatic non-small-cell lung cancer. The protocol used for the library was the immunoSEQ multiplex PCR assay. TCRdb took this table from immuneACCESS and kept in-frame rearrangements with V and J called. Such tables lack part of the clones; where checked against another copy, unresolved V genes explain under half of the gap, and the rest is unexplained. Within this sample are tens of thousands of clones, with approximately 72% of them counted one time only. Roughly a tenth of the sample belongs to the ten largest clones. CDR1 MNHEY and CDR2 SMNVEV were looked up in the germline V gene (reference sequence). The CDR3, cysteine through phenylalanine, is 13 amino acids long. Only the CDR3 portion is preserved as DNA: 39 bases, with reading frame beginning at the first base. Compared with germline, V lacks 5 bases and J lacks 4 bases; bases without a gene match: 4.

The source material was peripheral blood, sampled from a patient treated with radiotherapy plus ipilimumab. The TCR sequence derives from a human donor with non-small cell lung cancer who had stable disease on radiotherapy plus ipilimumab. The V and J genes are TRBV27 and TRBJ1-1, with 7 bases matching TRBD1. The CDR3: CASSATGITEAFF. The DNA sequence is given as TGTGCCAGCAGTGCGACAGGGATCACTGAAGCTTTCTTT.